The 15 T cell receptor beta chains reported below all come from one sample, sequenced in a study of naive and memory T cell subsets. An equimolar mix of two oligonucleotides served as the beta constant-region primer for TRBC1 and TRBC2. Using its own MiXCR run on the UMI-ligation and nested PCR reads, TCRdb lists one record per CDR3 protein. The sample lists roughly 91,000 distinct CDR3 sequences, about an eighth occurring once. Sequencing was done on a sample of central memory CD4+ T cells from blood. Receptor source: a human donor in good health.

This clonotype was seen repeatedly, ten times or more. The chain joins TRBV5-8 to TRBJ2-2; the match to TRBD2 covers 13 bases. Trimming took 10 bases from V and 4 from J; bases not matched to a gene: 7. The CDR3 is 15 amino acids. The germline V gene encodes CDR1 SGHTS and CDR2 YDEGEE. In nucleotides, the CDR3 is TGTGCCGGCCGACTAGCGGGAGGTCCCACCGGGGAGCTGTTTTTT. It is translated as CAGRLAGGPTGELFF.

This clonotype was seen a handful of times. This chain links TRBV28 with TRBJ1-5, with D perhaps TRBD1 (6 bases). The CDR3 runs to 15 residues. Germline V gene data show CDR1 as MDHEN and CDR2 as SYDVKM. Between the trimmed V and J ends, which lost 2 bases and 4 bases, there was a span of 12 bases. The DNA for the CDR3 is TGTGCCAGCAGTTTAATACAGGGTGGAAATCAGCCCCAGCATTTT. Its protein product is CASSLIQGGNQPQHF.

This clonotype came up many times. This sequence joins TRBV3-1 and TRBJ1-5, with TRBD1 matching over 7 bases. Germline trimming cut 2 bases from V and 5 bases from J; bases unmatched to any gene: 3. This CDR3 comprises 14 residues. Germline lookup yields CDR1 LGHDT and CDR2 YNNKEL (reference sequence). The CDR3 here is CASSQRQGHQPQHF. CDR3 DNA: TGTGCCAGCAGCCAACGACAGGGTCATCAGCCCCAGCATTTT. The full variable domain, rest sourced from reference TRBV3-1 and TRBJ1-5, is DTAVSQTPKYLVTQMGNDKSIKCEQNLGHDTMYWYKQDSKKFLKIMFSYNNKELIINETVPNRFSPKSPDKAHLNLHINSLELGDSAVYFCASSQRQGHQPQHFGDGTRLSIL.

This chain connects TRBV5-5 to TRBJ2-1; TRBD2 agrees at 9 bases. V was clipped by 4 bases and J by 9 bases; unmatched bases: 23. Germline V gene data show CDR1 as SGHKS and CDR2 as YYEKEE (reference sequence). CDR3 length equals 19 residues. The CDR3 region is CASSRTAGGQPGARGEQFF. As DNA, the CDR3 is TGTGCCAGCAGCCGGACGGCGGGAGGGCAACCGGGTGCAAGAGGTGAGCAGTTCTTC. Supplemented by reference TRBV5-5 and TRBJ2-1, the full variable domain reads DAGVTQSPTHLIKTRGQQVTLRCSPISGHKSVSWYQQVLGQGPQFIFQYYEKEERGRGNFPDRFSARQFPNYSSELNVNALLLGDSALYLCASSRTAGGQPGARGEQFFGPGTRLTVL.

V usage is TRBV6-2 or TRBV6-3 and J usage is TRBJ2-1, with D hard to call. CDR1 and CDR2 from the germline V gene are MNHEY and SVGEGT. V was pared by 7 bases and J by 0 bases, with 4 bases between. The CDR3 covers 12 residues. The chain's CDR3 is CASMDSYNEQFF. The CDR3 DNA is TGTGCCAGCATGGACTCCTACAATGAGCAGTTCTTC.

In its sample, this clonotype was seen a few times. This chain connects TRBV20-1 to TRBJ2-7, with no clear D. The CDR3 contains 11 residues. The germline gives CDR1 DFQATT, CDR2 SNEGSKA (reference sequence). V was cut by 1 base and J by 6 bases, with 7 bases left in between. CDR3 sequence (DNA): TGCAGTGCTAGAGCCGGGTCCGAGCAGTACTTC. Protein sequence: CSARAGSEQYF.

The gene calls are TRBV27 and TRBJ2-7, with 9 bases that match TRBD1. V lost 4 bases, J lost 2 bases, and 3 bases stayed unmatched. CDR1 and CDR2 from the germline V gene are MNHEY and SMNVEV (reference sequence). The CDR3 totals 14 residues. The CDR3 sequence is CASSSGQGAYEQYF. The CDR3 nucleotides are TGTGCCAGCAGTTCGGGACAGGGAGCCTACGAGCAGTACTTC.

This clonotype was seen repeatedly, ten times or more. The gene calls are TRBV7-2 and TRBJ1-2, with 8 nucleotides matching TRBD1. CDR3 length equals 16 residues. Germline-derived CDR1 and CDR2 are SGHTA and FQGNSA. After removal of 1 base from V and 4 bases from J, the junction contained 8 bases not matched to a gene. CDR3 loop: CASSLVSGGAVYGYTF. For the CDR3, the DNA is TGTGCCAGCAGCTTAGTGTCAGGGGGCGCCGTCTATGGCTACACCTTC.

This clonotype was picked up a small number of times. The chain couples TRBV12-3 or TRBV12-4 to TRBJ2-1; the D is unclear. The CDR3 is 15 amino acids. The germline V and J ends were trimmed by 5 bases and 5 bases, with 16 bases remaining between them. The CDR3 DNA is TGTGCCAGCAGTCTGGGAAGCAGAGGTCACAATGAGCAGTTCTTC. It is translated as CASSLGSRGHNEQFF.

This clonotype was seen only a few times. The chain links TRBV29-1 to TRBJ2-7; TRBD2 agrees at 14 bases. The CDR3 runs 13 residues. CDR1 is SQVTM and CDR2 is ANQGSEA in the germline V gene. Losses at the gene ends were 4 bases for V and 6 bases for J; bases not matched to a gene: 2. The CDR3 region has the DNA TGCAGCGTTGCTGGGACTAGCGGGAGCGAGCAGTACTTC. Protein: CSVAGTSGSEQYF.

This clonotype came up a few times. V usage is TRBV13 and J usage is TRBJ2-7, with 14 bases lining up with TRBD2. The germline V gene encodes CDR1 PRHDT and CDR2 FYEKMQ (reference sequence). With V trimmed by 0 bases and J by 9 bases, 7 bases remained unmatched. The CDR3 is 16 amino acids. CDR3 residues: CASSLGGTSGSSRQYF. In DNA form, the CDR3 reads TGTGCCAGCAGCTTAGGAGGGACTAGCGGGAGTTCAAGGCAGTACTTC.

This clonotype has more than one count but fewer than ten. V and J are TRBV10-3 and TRBJ2-3; 10 bases fit TRBD2. The ends lost 5 bases at V and 6 bases at J; junction bases unmatched: 8. Germline V CDR1 and CDR2: ENHRY, SYGVKD. CDR3 size: 15 residues. CDR3 bases: TGTGCCATCAGTCCCTCTAGCGGGAGAGGGGATACGCAGTATTTT. Translation: CAISPSSGRGDTQYF.

This clonotype was seen at least ten times. V is TRBV7-9 and J is TRBJ2-1; 11 bases fit TRBD2. Germline CDR1 is SEHNR and CDR2 is FQNEAQ (reference sequence). V shed 4 bases, J shed 0 bases, and the junction held 5 bases outside the gene matches. This CDR3 has 17 amino acids. CDR3 region: CASSSTSGSFSYNEQFF. DNA of the CDR3: TGTGCCAGCAGCTCTACTAGCGGGAGCTTCTCCTACAATGAGCAGTTCTTC. Looking up the rest from reference TRBV7-9 and TRBJ2-1 gives the full variable domain: DTGVSQNPRHKITKRGQNVTFRCDPISEHNRLYWYRQTLGQGPEFLTYFQNEAQLEKSRLLSDRFSAERPKGSFSTLEIQRTEQGDSAMYLCASSSTSGSFSYNEQFFGPGTRLTVL.

Many counts were recorded for this clonotype. V gene TRBV29-1 combines with J gene TRBJ2-3, with 8 bases lining up with TRBD2. After removal of 2 bases from V and 2 bases from J, the junction contained 6 bases not matched to a gene. Germline CDR1 and CDR2: SQVTM and ANQGSEA. This CDR3 has 15 residues. In DNA, the CDR3 is TGCAGCGTTGAACAAAGCGGGAGTGTCACAGATACGCAGTATTTT. Translation: CSVEQSGSVTDTQYF.

This clonotype appeared a few times. This chain links TRBV20-1 with TRBJ2-5, with D hard to call. The CDR3 has 13 amino acids. The V and J ends lost 5 bases and 2 bases respectively, with 12 bases between them. In germline, CDR1 is DFQATT, CDR2 SNEGSKA (reference sequence). CDR3 amino acids: CSALTDGQETQYF. CDR3 in DNA: TGCAGTGCTCTAACCGACGGACAAGAGACCCAGTACTTC.